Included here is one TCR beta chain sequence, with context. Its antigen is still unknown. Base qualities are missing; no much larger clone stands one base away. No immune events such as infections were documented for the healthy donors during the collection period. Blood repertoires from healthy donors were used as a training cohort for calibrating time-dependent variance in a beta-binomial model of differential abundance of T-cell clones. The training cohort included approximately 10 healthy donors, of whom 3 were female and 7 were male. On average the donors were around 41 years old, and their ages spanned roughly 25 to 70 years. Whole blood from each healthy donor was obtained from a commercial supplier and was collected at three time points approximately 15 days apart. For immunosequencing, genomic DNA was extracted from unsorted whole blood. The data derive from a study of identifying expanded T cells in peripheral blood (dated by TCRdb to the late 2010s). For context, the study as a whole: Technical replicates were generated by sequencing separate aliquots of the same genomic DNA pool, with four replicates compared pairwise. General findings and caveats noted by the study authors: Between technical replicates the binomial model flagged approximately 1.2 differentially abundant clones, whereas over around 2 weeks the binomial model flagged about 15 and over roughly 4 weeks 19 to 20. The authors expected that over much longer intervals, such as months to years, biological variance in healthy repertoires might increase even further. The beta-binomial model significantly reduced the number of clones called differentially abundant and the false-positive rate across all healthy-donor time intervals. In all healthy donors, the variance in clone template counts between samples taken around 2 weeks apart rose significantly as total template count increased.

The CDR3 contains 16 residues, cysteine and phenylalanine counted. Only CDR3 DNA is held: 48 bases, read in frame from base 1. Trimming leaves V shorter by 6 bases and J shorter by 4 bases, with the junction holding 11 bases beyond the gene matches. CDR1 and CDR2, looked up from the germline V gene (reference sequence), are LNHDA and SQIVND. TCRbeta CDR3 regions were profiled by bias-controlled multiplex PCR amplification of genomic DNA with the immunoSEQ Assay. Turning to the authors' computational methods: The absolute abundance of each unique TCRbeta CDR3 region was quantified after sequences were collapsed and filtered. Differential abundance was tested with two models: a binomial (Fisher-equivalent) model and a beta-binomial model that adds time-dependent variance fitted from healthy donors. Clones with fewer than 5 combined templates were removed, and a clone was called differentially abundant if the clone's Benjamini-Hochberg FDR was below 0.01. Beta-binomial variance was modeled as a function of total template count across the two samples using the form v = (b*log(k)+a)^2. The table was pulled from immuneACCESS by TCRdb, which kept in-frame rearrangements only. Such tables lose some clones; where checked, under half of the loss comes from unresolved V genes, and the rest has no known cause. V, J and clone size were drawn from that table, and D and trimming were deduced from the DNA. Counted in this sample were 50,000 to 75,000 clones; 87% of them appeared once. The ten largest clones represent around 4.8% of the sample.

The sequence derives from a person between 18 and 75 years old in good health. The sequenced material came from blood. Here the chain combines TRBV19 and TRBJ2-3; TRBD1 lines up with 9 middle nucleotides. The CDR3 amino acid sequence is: CASSLTGGSGPDTQYF. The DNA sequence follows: TGTGCCAGTAGCCTAACAGGGGGCAGCGGGCCAGATACGCAGTATTTT.